This T cell receptor beta chain was identified during a study of T cell responses to AZD1222 COVID-19 vaccine. Broader study findings: White British donors predominated, females outnumbered males, and clonal diversity was possibly underestimated. Once two AZD1222 doses were given, Spike-specific TCR breadth and depth went up. There were repertoire samples only from the period after the peak T cell response.

The protocol was immunoSEQ multiplex PCR, while the TCRdb copy is restricted to in-frame clones and leaves out a portion. The profile covers under 150,000 clones, with approximately 78% appearing a single time and over 4% taken by the ten largest. Looked up from germline, CDR1 is MNHEY and CDR2 is SMNVEV (reference sequence). The V and J ends lost 3 bases and 5 bases, in that order; junction bases with no gene match: 7. The CDR3 extends over 15 amino acids. Concerning this clone: Its antigen is unknown.

The chain is built from TRBV27 and TRBJ2-5; 9 bases are shared with TRBD2. The sample in question was peripheral blood, obtained on day 0 of MenACWY control vaccination. The source of this sequence is an adult in good health. CDR3 sequence (DNA): TGTGCCAGCAGTTTCTCAGGCGGGGGGGTGGAGACCCAGTACTTC. Translation: CASSFSGGGVETQYF.